This T cell receptor beta chain came from a study of cytomegalovirus exposure and HLA in healthy donors. Researchers ran the PCR with 60 Vbeta and 13 Jbeta primers. The method was immunoSEQ multiplex PCR; TCRdb's version includes in-frame clones alone and lacks a portion of them. The data hold under 150,000 clones, with about 82% observed a single time. The specimen was PBMCs. The receptor was isolated from a male donor in good health and CMV-seronegative.

In DNA, the CDR3 is TGTGCCAGCAGCGTAGACAGACACAATGAGCAGTTCTTC. This translates into CASSVDRHNEQFF. J is TRBJ2-1 and V is TRBV9, with D unresolved. CDR3 size: 13 residues. The V and J ends lost 0 bases and 5 bases respectively, with 6 bases between them. CDR1 and CDR2 from the germline V gene are SGDLS and YYNGEE.